This section outlines one T cell receptor (beta chain) sequence together with its context. The antigen is unknown. The junction differs from germline at one of its ends, possibly a read error. General study results and limits: Tumor memory CD4+ T cell TCR gene usage clustered with blood and lymph node memory CD4+ cells and lymph node naive CD4+ cells. Tumor Treg TCRs overlapped most with tumor naive CD4+ cells. The larger-cohort validation was restricted to a single TCR beta V-J rearrangement rather than whole repertoires.

Germline CDR1 reads LGHDT; CDR2 reads YNNKEL (reference sequence). The CDR3 has 15 amino acids. After constant-region reverse-primer amplification, full-length variable regions underwent semi-nested PCR with Nested Universal Primer A. In TCRdb, the 5' RACE reads were re-called with MiXCR into one record per CDR3 protein. In the table there are around 11,000 distinct CDR3 sequences, about 50% of which are singletons. The chain carries TRBV3-1 and TRBJ1-3, with unresolved D. The sequence derives from a female donor with breast cancer. The sample was tumor-infiltrating naive CD4+ T cells sorted from the breast tumor. Subset defined: naive CD4+ T cells, CD4+CD45RA+CD25-. CDR3 coding DNA: TGTGTCAGCAGCCTAAAACGGGGCTCTGGAAACACCATATATTTT. It specifies CVSSLKRGSGNTIYF.